This T cell receptor (beta chain) emerged from a study of human versus mouse CDR3 diversity and MHC coevolution. As for this clone: The antigen remains undetermined.

Overall study findings and caveats: By iCHAO1, human TCR beta clonotypes numbered about 1.5 million, the most.

Sequencing was performed with immunoSEQ multiplex PCR; in TCRdb, only in-frame clones are kept and a portion is missing. In the table there are 60,000 to 95,000 clones, 85% to 95% of which are singletons. The junction had 2 bases not matched to a gene; V was cut back by 4 bases and J by 4 bases. Germline V gene sequence: CDR1 MNHNS, CDR2 SASEGT. This CDR3 spans 15 amino acids. The clonotype comes from a person aged 25 to 69 in good health. V usage is TRBV6-1 and J usage is TRBJ1-6; 9 nucleotides line up with TRBD1. Sequenced input: naive CD4+ T cells from blood. Described subset: CD45RO-negative CD62L-positive naive CD4 T cells. CDR3 bases: TGTGCCAGCAGTGGGGGGACAGGGTATAATTCACCCCTCCACTTT. Residues: CASSGGTGYNSPLHF.